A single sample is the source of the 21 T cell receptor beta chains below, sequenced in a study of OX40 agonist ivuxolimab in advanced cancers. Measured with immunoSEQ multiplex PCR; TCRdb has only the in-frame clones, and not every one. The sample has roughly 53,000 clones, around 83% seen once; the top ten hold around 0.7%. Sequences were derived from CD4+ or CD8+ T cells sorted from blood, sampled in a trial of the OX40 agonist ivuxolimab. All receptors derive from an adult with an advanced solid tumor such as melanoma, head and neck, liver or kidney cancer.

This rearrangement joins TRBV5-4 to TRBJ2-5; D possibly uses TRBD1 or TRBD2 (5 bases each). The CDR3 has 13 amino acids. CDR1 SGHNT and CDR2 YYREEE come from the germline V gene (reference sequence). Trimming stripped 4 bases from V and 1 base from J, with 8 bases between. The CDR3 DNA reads TGTGCCAGCAGCACCGGGACCCAAGAGACCCAGTACTTC. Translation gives CASSTGTQETQYF.

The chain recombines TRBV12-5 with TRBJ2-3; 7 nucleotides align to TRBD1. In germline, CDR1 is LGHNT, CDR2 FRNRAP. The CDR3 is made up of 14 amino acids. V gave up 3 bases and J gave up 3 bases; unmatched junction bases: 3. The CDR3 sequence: CASGFGQETDTQYF. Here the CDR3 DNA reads TGTGCTAGTGGTTTCGGACAGGAAACAGATACGCAGTATTTT.

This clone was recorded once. CDR3 in DNA: TGTGCCAGCAGCTTAGAGTCGGGCGCCTATGGCTACACCTTC. It specifies CASSLESGAYGYTF. The chain employs TRBV7-2 and TRBJ1-2; unclear D gene. The CDR3 extends over 14 amino acids. Germline V gene data show CDR1 as SGHTA and CDR2 as FQGNSA. Trimming stripped 1 base from V and 4 bases from J, with 10 bases between.

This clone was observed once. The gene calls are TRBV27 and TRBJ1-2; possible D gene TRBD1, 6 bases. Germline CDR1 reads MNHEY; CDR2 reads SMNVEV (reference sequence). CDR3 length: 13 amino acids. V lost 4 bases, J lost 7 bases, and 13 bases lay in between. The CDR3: CASSSVWGLGYTF. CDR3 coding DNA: TGTGCCAGCAGTTCCGTATGGGGGCTTGGCTACACCTTC.

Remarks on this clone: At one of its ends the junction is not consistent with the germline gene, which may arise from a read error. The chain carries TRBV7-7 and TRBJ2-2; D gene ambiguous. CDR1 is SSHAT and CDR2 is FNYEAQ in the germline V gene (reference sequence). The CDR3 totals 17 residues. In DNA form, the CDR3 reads TGTGCTAGCAGCTTAGTCGAAATAAGGGCGAACACCGGGGAGCTGTTTTTT. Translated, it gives CASSLVEIRANTGELFF.

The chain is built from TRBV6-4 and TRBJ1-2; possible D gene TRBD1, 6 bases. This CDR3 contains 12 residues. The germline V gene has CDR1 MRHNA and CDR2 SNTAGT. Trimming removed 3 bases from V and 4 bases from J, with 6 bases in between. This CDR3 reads CASSEDSYGYTF. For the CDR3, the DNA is TGTGCCAGCAGTGAGGACAGCTATGGCTACACCTTC.

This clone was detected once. CDR3 sequence (DNA): TGTGCCAGTAGTATGCGGGGAGGGGTCAGGGCTGAAGCTTTCTTT. Protein sequence: CASSMRGGVRAEAFF. V gene TRBV19 combines with J gene TRBJ1-1, with D maybe TRBD1 (5 bases). Germline assignment: CDR1 LNHDA and CDR2 SQIVND (reference sequence). The CDR3 has 15 amino acids. V lost 3 bases, J lost 6 bases, and 17 bases lay in between.

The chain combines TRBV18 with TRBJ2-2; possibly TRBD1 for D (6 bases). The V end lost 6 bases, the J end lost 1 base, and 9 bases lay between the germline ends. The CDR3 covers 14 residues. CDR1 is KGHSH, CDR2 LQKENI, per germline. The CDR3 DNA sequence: TGTGCCAGCTCTCAGACAGGGAACACCGGGGAGCTGTTTTTT. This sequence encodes CASSQTGNTGELFF.

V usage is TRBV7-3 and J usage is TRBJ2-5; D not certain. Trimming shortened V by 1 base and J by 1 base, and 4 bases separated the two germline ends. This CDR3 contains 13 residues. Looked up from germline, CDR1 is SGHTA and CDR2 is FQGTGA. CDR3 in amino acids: CASSLNSQETQYF. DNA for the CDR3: TGTGCCAGCAGCTTAAATAGCCAAGAGACCCAGTACTTC.

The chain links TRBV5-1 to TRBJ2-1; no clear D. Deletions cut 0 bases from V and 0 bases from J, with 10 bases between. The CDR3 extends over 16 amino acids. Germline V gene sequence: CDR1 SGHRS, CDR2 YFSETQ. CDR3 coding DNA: TGCGCCAGCAGCTTGGAAGGCTTTCGCTCCTACAATGAGCAGTTCTTC. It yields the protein CASSLEGFRSYNEQFF.

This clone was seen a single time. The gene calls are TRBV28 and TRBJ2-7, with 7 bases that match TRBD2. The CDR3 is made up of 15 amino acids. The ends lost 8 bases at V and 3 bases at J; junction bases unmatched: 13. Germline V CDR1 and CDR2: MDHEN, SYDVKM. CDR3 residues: CASVGLAGFSYEQYF. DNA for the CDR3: TGTGCCAGCGTGGGTTTAGCGGGTTTTAGCTACGAGCAGTACTTC.

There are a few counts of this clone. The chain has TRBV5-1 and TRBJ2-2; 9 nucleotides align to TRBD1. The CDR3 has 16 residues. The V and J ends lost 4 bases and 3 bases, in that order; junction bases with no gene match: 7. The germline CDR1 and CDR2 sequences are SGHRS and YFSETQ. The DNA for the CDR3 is TGCGCCAGCAGCAGATGGGACAGGGATGACACCGGGGAGCTGTTTTTT. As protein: CASSRWDRDDTGELFF.

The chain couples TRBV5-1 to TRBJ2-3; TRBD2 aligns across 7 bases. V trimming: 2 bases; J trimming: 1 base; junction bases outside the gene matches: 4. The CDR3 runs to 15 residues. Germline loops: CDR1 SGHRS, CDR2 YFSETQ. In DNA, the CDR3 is TGCGCCAGCAGCTTACGGGGGGACCGCACAGATACGCAGTATTTT. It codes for CASSLRGDRTDTQYF.

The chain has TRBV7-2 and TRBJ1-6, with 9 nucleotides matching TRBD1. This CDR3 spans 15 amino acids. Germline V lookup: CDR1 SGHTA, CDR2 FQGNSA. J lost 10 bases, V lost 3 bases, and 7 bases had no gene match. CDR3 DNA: TGTGCCAGCAGCTTGGGACAGGGCCAGCAATCACCCCTCCACTTT. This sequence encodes CASSLGQGQQSPLHF.

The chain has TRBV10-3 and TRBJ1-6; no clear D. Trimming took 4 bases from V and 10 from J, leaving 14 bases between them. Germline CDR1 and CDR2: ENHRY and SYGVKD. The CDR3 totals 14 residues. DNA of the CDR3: TGTGCCATCAGTGGTGATCCTTCTAAGTCACCCCTCCACTTT. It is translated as CAISGDPSKSPLHF.

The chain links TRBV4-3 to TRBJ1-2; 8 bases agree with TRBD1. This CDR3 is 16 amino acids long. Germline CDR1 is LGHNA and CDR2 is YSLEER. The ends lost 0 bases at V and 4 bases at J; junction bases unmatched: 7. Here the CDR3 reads CASSQDLTGAPYGYTF. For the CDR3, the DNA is TGCGCCAGCAGCCAAGACTTGACAGGGGCCCCCTATGGCTACACCTTC.

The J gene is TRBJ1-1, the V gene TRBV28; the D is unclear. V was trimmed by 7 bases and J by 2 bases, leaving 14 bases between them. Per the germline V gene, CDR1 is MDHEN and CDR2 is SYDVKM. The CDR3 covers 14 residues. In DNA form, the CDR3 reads TGTGCCAGCACCAGTACCGGGAGAAACACTGAAGCTTTCTTT. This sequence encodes CASTSTGRNTEAFF.

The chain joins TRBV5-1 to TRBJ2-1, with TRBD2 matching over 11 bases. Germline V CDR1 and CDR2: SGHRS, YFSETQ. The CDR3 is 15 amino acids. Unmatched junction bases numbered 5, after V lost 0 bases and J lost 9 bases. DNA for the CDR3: TGCGCCAGCAGCTTGGTGGGTCTAGCGGGAGGTGAGCAGTTCTTC. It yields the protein CASSLVGLAGGEQFF.

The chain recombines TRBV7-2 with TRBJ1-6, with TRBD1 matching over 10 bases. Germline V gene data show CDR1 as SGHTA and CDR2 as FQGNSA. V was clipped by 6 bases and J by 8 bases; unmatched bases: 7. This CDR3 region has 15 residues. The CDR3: CASSSGTGVYSPLHF. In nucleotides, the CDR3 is TGTGCCAGCAGTTCAGGGACAGGGGTGTATTCACCCCTCCACTTT.

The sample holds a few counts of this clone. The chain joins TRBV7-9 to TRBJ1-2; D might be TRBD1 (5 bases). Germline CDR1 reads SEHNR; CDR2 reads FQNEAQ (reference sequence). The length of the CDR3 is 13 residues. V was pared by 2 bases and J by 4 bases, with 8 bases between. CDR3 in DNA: TGTGCCAGCAGCTTACGAGGGGCCTATGGCTACACCTTC. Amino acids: CASSLRGAYGYTF.

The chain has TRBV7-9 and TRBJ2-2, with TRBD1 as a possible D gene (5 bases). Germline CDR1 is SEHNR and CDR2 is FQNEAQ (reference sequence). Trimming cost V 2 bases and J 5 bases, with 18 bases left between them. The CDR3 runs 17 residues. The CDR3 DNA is TGTGCCAGCAGCTTAAAGGGCGACAGAAGGGGAACCGGGGAGCTGTTTTTT. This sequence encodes CASSLKGDRRGTGELFF.